A single sample gave rise to the 21 T cell receptor beta chains below, sequenced in a study of CD8 T cells in Susac syndrome (dated by TCRdb to the late 2010s). The library came from the immunoSEQ multiplex PCR assay. RNA was extracted with the RNeasy kit and roughly 0.5 to 1 ug was reverse transcribed using random hexamers. TCRdb cleaned the public reads at Q25 with fastp, built clones with MiXCR and kept in-frame beta chains. Entries that share a CDR3 protein sequence are merged under the most common genes and DNA. The sample table contains about 140,000 distinct CDR3 sequences; only one count was recorded for about 95% of them. Together, the top ten hold around 0.12% of the sample. The sample taken for sequencing was CD4+ T cells from PBMCs. The receptors were gathered from a human donor with multiple sclerosis.

This clonotype occurred once. The chain links TRBV12-3 or TRBV12-4 to TRBJ1-1; 9 nucleotides align to TRBD1. V lost 5 bases to trimming and J lost 5 bases; unmatched junction nucleotides: 6. This CDR3 comprises 14 residues. The CDR3 spells CASSNNRGRTEAFF. The CDR3 DNA reads as TGTGCCAGCAGTAACAACAGGGGGCGGACTGAAGCTTTCTTT.

This chain links TRBV12-3 or TRBV12-4 with TRBJ1-5; maybe TRBD1 (5 bases). The CDR3 consists of 14 residues. V was cut by 5 bases and J by 3 bases, with 11 bases left in between. In nucleotides, the CDR3 is TGTGCCAGCAGTGAGGGAGGGGACAATCAGCCCCAGCATTTT. Translated: CASSEGGDNQPQHF.

The gene calls are TRBV20-1 and TRBJ1-4, with 9 nucleotides matching TRBD1. The CDR3 sequence is 15 residues long. The V gene's germline CDR1 is DFQATT and CDR2 SNEGSKA (reference sequence). CDR3 nucleotide sequence: TGCAGCGCCTCCCTCTGGGACAGGGATAATGAAAAACTGTTTTTT. Protein product: CSASLWDRDNEKLFF.

This chain joins TRBV3-1 and TRBJ2-1; D perhaps matches TRBD1 (7 bases). V was clipped by 2 bases and J by 4 bases, with 9 bases between them. This CDR3 is 14 amino acids long. The germline CDR1 and CDR2 sequences are LGHDT and YNNKEL (reference sequence). The chain's CDR3 is CASSQQGGYNEQFF. DNA of the CDR3: TGTGCCAGCAGCCAACAGGGGGGTTACAATGAGCAGTTCTTC.

The gene calls are TRBV27 and TRBJ2-3; D is possibly TRBD2 (7 bases). This CDR3 contains 19 residues. Per germline, CDR1 MNHEY and CDR2 SMNVEV (reference sequence). V was clipped by 5 bases and J by 2 bases, with 26 bases between them. CDR3 protein: CASSLRGGGRGSYTDTQYF. The DNA for the CDR3 is TGTGCCAGCAGTCTCCGAGGGGGAGGGCGCGGAAGCTACACAGATACGCAGTATTTT.

The chain uses TRBV29-1 and TRBJ1-2; TRBD1 matches 7 bases. This CDR3 contains 13 residues. Germline V gives CDR1 SQVTM, CDR2 ANQGSEA. J was trimmed by 2 bases and V by 3 bases; bases with no gene match: 3. The CDR3 spells CSVEGQRNYGYTF. Here the CDR3 DNA reads TGCAGCGTTGAGGGACAGAGGAACTATGGCTACACCTTC.

The CDR3 sequence: CASRDSMNYGYTF. Written as DNA, the CDR3 is TGTGCCAGCCGGGACAGCATGAACTATGGCTACACCTTC. J is TRBJ1-2 and V is TRBV12-3 or TRBV12-4, with TRBD1 matching over 7 bases. Trimming took 8 bases from V and 2 from J; bases not matched to a gene: 5. This CDR3 region has 13 residues.

The V gene is TRBV5-6, the J gene TRBJ2-7; 7 bases match TRBD1. Per germline, CDR1 SGHDT and CDR2 YYEEEE. With V trimmed by 0 bases and J by 5 bases, 5 bases remained unmatched. The CDR3 contains 14 residues. CDR3 sequence (DNA): TGTGCCAGCAGCTTGGGGCAGGGGGTTAACGAGCAGTACTTC. This sequence encodes CASSLGQGVNEQYF. Filled out from reference TRBV5-6 and TRBJ2-7, the complete variable domain reads DAGVTQSPTHLIKTRGQQVTLRCSPKSGHDTVSWYQQALGQGPQFIFQYYEEEERQRGNFPDRFSGHQFPNYSSELNVNALLLGDSALYLCASSLGQGVNEQYFGPGTRLTVT.

The chain couples TRBV5-1 to TRBJ2-3, with D hard to call. Trimming pared 0 bases from V and 5 bases from J, leaving 7 bases between. The CDR3 consists of 13 residues. The germline CDR1 and CDR2 sequences are SGHRS and YFSETQ. The CDR3 DNA sequence: TGCGCCAGCAGCTTGGGACCTCAAGATACGCAGTATTTT. This codes for CASSLGPQDTQYF.

The V and J genes are TRBV7-8 and TRBJ1-2; 8 bases are shared with TRBD1. V lost 2 bases and J lost 4; bases outside the gene matches: 9. This CDR3 is 16 amino acids long. CDR1 is SGHVS and CDR2 is FQNEAQ in the germline V gene. The CDR3 region has the DNA TGTGCCAGCAGCTTAATACCCCAGGGGGCTCTCTATGGCTACACCTTC. Protein: CASSLIPQGALYGYTF.

This CDR3 reads CASSVEAAVAYGYTF. The CDR3 nucleotides read TGTGCCAGCAGCGTAGAAGCGGCAGTTGCCTATGGCTACACCTTC. The chain carries TRBV9 and TRBJ1-2; D is undetermined. The CDR3 loop spans 15 amino acids. Looked up from germline, CDR1 is SGDLS and CDR2 is YYNGEE. Trimming took off 0 bases at V and 4 bases at J, with 13 bases between the two ends.

The rearrangement uses TRBV9 and TRBJ2-1, with 9 bases that match TRBD2. The CDR3 spans 15 residues. Germline V CDR1 and CDR2: SGDLS, YYNGEE. V dropped 0 bases and J dropped 6; count of bases not matched to a gene: 4. The CDR3 region has the DNA TGTGCCAGCAGCGTAGGAGCGGGAGGTAGCAATGAGCAGTTCTTC. Encoded protein: CASSVGAGGSNEQFF. Together with reference TRBV9 and TRBJ2-1, the CDR3 gives the full variable domain: DSGVTQTPKHLITATGQRVTLRCSPRSGDLSVYWYQQSLDQGLQFLIQYYNGEERAKGNILERFSAQQFPDLHSELNLSSLELGDSALYFCASSVGAGGSNEQFFGPGTRLTVL.

The chain recombines TRBV7-9 with TRBJ2-5; D possibly corresponds to TRBD1 (5 bases). This CDR3 has 14 amino acids. Germline V gene lookup returns CDR1 SEHNR and CDR2 FQNEAQ (reference sequence). The ends were cut back, 7 bases at V and 3 bases at J, with 15 bases in the middle. The CDR3 nucleotides are TGTGCCAGCACCCGACAGTCCCAAGAAGAGACCCAGTACTTC. It encodes CASTRQSQEETQYF.

V and J are TRBV9 and TRBJ1-2; the D is unclear. The CDR3 is 14 residues long. Germline lookup yields CDR1 SGDLS and CDR2 YYNGEE. Trimming stripped 2 bases from V and 3 bases from J, with 11 bases between. The CDR3 loop is CASSVGLADYGYTF. CDR3 bases: TGTGCCAGCAGCGTGGGTTTAGCCGACTATGGCTACACCTTC.

The chain has TRBV7-9 and TRBJ2-3, with D possibly being TRBD1 or TRBD2 (5 bases each). Trimming cost V 7 bases and J 0 bases, with 14 bases left between them. The CDR3 is 15 residues long. The germline gives CDR1 SEHNR, CDR2 FQNEAQ (reference sequence). The CDR3 bases are TGTGCCAGCACCACCCCGGGGCCGAGCACAGATACGCAGTATTTT. Translated, it gives CASTTPGPSTDTQYF. Looking up the rest from reference TRBV7-9 and TRBJ2-3 gives the full variable domain: DTGVSQNPRHKITKRGQNVTFRCDPISEHNRLYWYRQTLGQGPEFLTYFQNEAQLEKSRLLSDRFSAERPKGSFSTLEIQRTEQGDSAMYLCASTTPGPSTDTQYFGPGTRLTVL.

The V and J genes are TRBV7-8 and TRBJ1-6; TRBD1 aligns across 7 bases. V lost 1 base and J lost 14; bases outside the gene matches: 14. Germline assignment: CDR1 SGHVS and CDR2 FQNEAQ. The CDR3 spans 16 residues. The CDR3 spells CASSLGSGGGYRALHF. The CDR3 DNA reads as TGTGCCAGCAGCTTAGGTTCAGGGGGGGGCTATAGGGCCCTCCACTTT.

This clonotype was detected once. V gene TRBV20-1 combines with J gene TRBJ1-5, with D uncertain. CDR3 length equals 10 residues. CDR1 and CDR2 from the germline V gene are DFQATT and SNEGSKA (reference sequence). The ends were cut back, 6 bases at V and 6 bases at J, with 6 bases in the middle. The chain's CDR3 is CSAGTQPQHF. The CDR3 DNA reads TGCAGTGCCGGTACTCAGCCCCAGCATTTT.

The V gene is TRBV19, the J gene TRBJ2-7; the D gene is possibly TRBD1 (6 bases). The CDR3 spans 18 residues. Germline V gene data show CDR1 as LNHDA and CDR2 as SQIVND (reference sequence). Trimming pared 5 bases from V and 2 bases from J, leaving 25 bases between. The CDR3 sequence is CASSPYPNQGSSTYEQYF. For the CDR3, the DNA is TGTGCCAGTAGTCCTTACCCAAACCAGGGGTCGTCTACCTACGAGCAGTACTTC. Based on the CDR3 plus reference TRBV19 and TRBJ2-7, the full variable domain is DGGITQSPKYLFRKEGQNVTLSCEQNLNHDAMYWYRQDPGQGLRLIYYSQIVNDFQKGDIAEGYSVSREKKESFPLTVTSAQKNPTAFYLCASSPYPNQGSSTYEQYFGPGTRLTVT.

This clonotype appeared a single time. V gene TRBV27 combines with J gene TRBJ2-7, with D uncertain. This CDR3 is built from 13 residues. Trimming removed 5 bases from V and 6 bases from J, with 14 bases in between. Germline V gives CDR1 MNHEY, CDR2 SMNVEV (reference sequence). The CDR3, as DNA: TGTGCCAGCAGTACCGGGCCCTGGGGCGAGCAGTACTTC. Protein product: CASSTGPWGEQYF.

The chain links TRBV9 to TRBJ2-5; no reliable D call. This CDR3 spans 14 amino acids. Germline V lookup: CDR1 SGDLS, CDR2 YYNGEE. V shed 3 bases and J shed 4 bases, with 13 bases lying between them. DNA of the CDR3: TGTGCCAGCAGCGCCTCCGAGTGGGTAGAGACCCAGTACTTC. Protein product: CASSASEWVETQYF.

The chain recombines TRBV2 with TRBJ1-4; 7 bases are shared with TRBD1. This CDR3 is 15 amino acids long. In germline, CDR1 is SNHLY, CDR2 FYNNEI. Trimming cost V 7 bases and J 1 base; bases outside gene matches: 6. CDR3 region: CASIPRQGTNEKLFF. The CDR3 region has the DNA TGTGCCAGCATCCCGAGACAGGGAACTAATGAAAAACTGTTTTTT. Looking up the rest from reference TRBV2 and TRBJ1-4 gives the full variable domain: EPEVTQTPSHQVTQMGQEVILRCVPISNHLYFYWYRQILGQKVEFLVSFYNNEISEKSEIFDDQFSVERPDGSNFTLKIRSTKLEDSAMYFCASIPRQGTNEKLFFGSGTQLSVL.